The clone carrying this TCR beta chain came up once. No antigen is known for it. This sample is drawn from a study of T cell responses to AZD1222 COVID-19 vaccine. As for the study in general: Pooled together were second doses at about 4 or about 12 weeks.

This CDR3 contains 13 residues. Per germline, CDR1 MNHEY and CDR2 SVGAGI. The trim removed 3 bases at V and 10 bases at J, leaving 6 bases unmatched. Findings and caveats of the study: There were mostly white British donors and more females than males, and clonal diversity was possibly underestimated. Baseline serostatus was positive in only a handful of AZD1222 recipients. Reportedly, nearly half of unique spike TCRs recognized epitopes outside B.1.351/B.1.1.7 mutations.

This table comes from immunoSEQ multiplex PCR, and its TCRdb copy is limited to in-frame clones, with some not included. The table shows some 130,000 clones, with around nine tenths occurring only once. The receptor was derived from an adult in good health. V gene TRBV6-5 combines with J gene TRBJ1-1; 9 bases align to TRBD1. Sequences were derived from peripheral blood, sampled on day 0 of AZD1222 vaccination. The DNA for the CDR3 is TGTGCCAGCAGTTATCCGACAGGGGGTGTAGCTTTCTTT. Translation: CASSYPTGGVAFF.